The clone carrying this T cell receptor beta chain was observed a few times. The V gene end was trimmed by 9 bases and the J gene end by 0 bases; junction bases not matched to a gene: 10. Germline V gene sequence: CDR1 MDHEN, CDR2 SYDVKM. This CDR3 has 16 amino acids. TCRdb's copy holds only in-frame clones and misses some; the assay was immunoSEQ multiplex PCR. Here the sample spans some 19,000 clones, just over 90% being singletons. The data originate from a study of T cells in localized non-small cell lung cancer. The specimen comprised peripheral blood, sampled before any cancer treatment. The receptor was isolated from a male donor aged 60 or over with stage I squamous cell lung carcinoma. The chain is built from TRBV28 and TRBJ2-1; 8 bases align to TRBD2. CDR3 bases: TGTGCCAGTACCAAACTAGCGGAAAGCTCCTACAATGAGCAGTTCTTC. Protein product: CASTKLAESSYNEQFF.